Detailed here is one TCR beta chain. A multiplex PCR was run with 60 Vbeta primers and 13 Jbeta primers. Using immunoSEQ multiplex PCR, the repertoire was profiled, and TCRdb retains in-frame clones only, with some absent. Of more than 100,000 clones in the sample, around three quarters are singletons; the top ten hold roughly 4%. The sample is drawn from a study of cytomegalovirus exposure and HLA in healthy donors. V lost 3 bases to trimming and J lost 7 bases; unmatched junction nucleotides: 8. This CDR3 contains 15 residues. Germline V CDR1 and CDR2: LNHDA, SQIVND (reference sequence). Donors had nominal health at sampling but likely had unrecorded immune exposures.

V gene TRBV19 combines with J gene TRBJ2-1; 8 nucleotides agree with TRBD1. This clonotype was sampled from a man in his forties or fifties in good health and CMV-seropositive. Sequenced: PBMCs. Written as DNA, the CDR3 is TGTGCCAGTAGTATGGACAGGGCCATGGAGAATGAGCAGTTCTTC. It specifies CASSMDRAMENEQFF.